The 14 T cell receptor beta chains below were found in one sample sequenced in a study of blood T cell repertoires in COVID-19. TCRdb keeps only in-frame clones here, not all; method: immunoSEQ multiplex PCR. The profile shows roughly 140,000 clones, 80% to 90% of them singletons. Input material: peripheral blood. Receptors were obtained from a woman in her seventies with acute or convalescent COVID-19.

The chain employs TRBV18 and TRBJ2-1; 9 bases are shared with TRBD1. This CDR3 contains 16 residues. The V and J ends lost 0 bases and 6 bases, in that order; junction bases with no gene match: 6. Germline V gives CDR1 KGHSH, CDR2 LQKENI. This CDR3 reads CASSPPTGGVGNEQFF. CDR3 in DNA: TGTGCCAGCTCACCACCCACAGGGGGCGTGGGCAATGAGCAGTTCTTC.

This clone was recorded only once. V gene TRBV3-1 (or the pseudogene TRBV3-2) combines with J gene TRBJ2-2; 7 nucleotides agree with TRBD1. The CDR3 spans 13 residues. Germline V CDR1 and CDR2: LGHDT, YNNKEL (reference sequence). V shed 4 bases and J 10 bases; nucleotides not matched to a gene: 6. The CDR3 loop reads CASSPTGYEELFF. In nucleotides, the CDR3 is TGTGCCAGCAGCCCGACAGGGTATGAGGAGCTGTTTTTT.

CDR3 region: CASSSFSYNSPLHF. CDR3 nucleotide sequence: TGTGCCAGCAGTTCGTTCTCCTATAATTCACCCCTCCACTTT. The chain has TRBV25-1 and TRBJ1-6; no clear D. Deletions cut 5 bases from V and 0 bases from J, with 5 bases between. Germline CDR1 MGHDK, CDR2 SYGVNS. The CDR3 contains 14 residues.

This rearrangement joins TRBV12-3 or TRBV12-4 to TRBJ2-7; 8 positions agree with TRBD2. V trimming: 6 bases; J trimming: 8 bases; junction bases outside the gene matches: 3. This CDR3 has 11 residues. The CDR3 loop reads CASSRGGKQYV. In DNA, the CDR3 is TGTGCCAGCAGCCGGGGGGGGAAGCAGTACGTC.

In this sample, this clone turned up a few times. This chain connects TRBV5-1 to TRBJ1-1, with a possible D match to TRBD1 (5 bases). There are 15 residues in the CDR3. The V gene lost 0 bases and the J gene lost 0 bases, with 9 bases spanning the gap. Looked up from germline, CDR1 is SGHRS and CDR2 is YFSETQ. The CDR3: CASSLEGLMNTEAFF. DNA for the CDR3: TGCGCCAGCAGCTTGGAGGGGCTCATGAACACTGAAGCTTTCTTT.

V and J are TRBV11-3 and TRBJ1-2; no firm D call. The CDR3 consists of 13 residues. The V gene lost 4 bases and the J gene lost 8 bases, with 14 bases spanning the gap. In germline, CDR1 is SGHNT, CDR2 YENEEA. The CDR3: CASSWSLAVGYTF. CDR3 nucleotide sequence: TGTGCCAGCAGCTGGAGTCTGGCGGTGGGCTACACCTTC.

This chain uses TRBV19 with TRBJ1-5; 7 bases line up with TRBD1. The CDR3 covers 17 residues. Germline CDR1 is LNHDA and CDR2 is SQIVND (reference sequence). Trimming cost V 6 bases and J 0 bases; bases outside gene matches: 11. DNA of the CDR3: TGTGCCAGTAGGCGGGACAGCTCGGGGTATAGCAATCAGCCCCAGCATTTT. This translates into CASRRDSSGYSNQPQHF.

The gene calls are TRBV7-9 and TRBJ2-5; TRBD1 is a possible D gene (6 bases). Germline-derived CDR1 and CDR2 are SEHNR and FQNEAQ (reference sequence). The CDR3 has 15 residues. Trimming took off 5 bases at V and 5 bases at J, with 18 bases between the two ends. The CDR3 DNA is TGTGCCAGCAGCAAACAGGGACGTACTAGGGAGACCCAGTACTTC. Translating gives CASSKQGRTRETQYF.

This clone showed up just once. The V call is TRBV11-2, the J call TRBJ1-5, with 10 bases lining up with TRBD1. V shed 3 bases and J 7 bases; nucleotides not matched to a gene: 6. Germline CDR1 is SGHAT and CDR2 is FQNNGV. The CDR3 runs 15 residues. The CDR3, as DNA: TGTGCCAGCAGCTTTGGGACAGGGGTAAACCAGCCCCAGCATTTT. Protein product: CASSFGTGVNQPQHF. Full variable domain (outside the CDR3, taken from reference TRBV11-2 and TRBJ1-5): EAGVAQSPRYKIIEKRQSVAFWCNPISGHATLYWYQQILGQGPKLLIQFQNNGVVDDSQLPKDRFSAERLKGVDSTLKIQPAKLEDSAVYLCASSFGTGVNQPQHFGDGTRLSIL.

The rearrangement joins TRBV7-9 to TRBJ1-4; D gene ambiguous. The CDR3 is made up of 14 amino acids. Germline CDR1 is SEHNR and CDR2 is FQNEAQ (reference sequence). V was cut by 8 bases and J by 11 bases, with 21 bases left in between. DNA for the CDR3: TGTGCCAGCGCCCCTGCGGGTGGGTGGAACAAACTGTTTTTT. It is translated as CASAPAGGWNKLFF.

The chain joins TRBV24-1 to TRBJ2-1; D is possibly TRBD1 (6 bases). Germline loops: CDR1 KGHDR, CDR2 SFDVKD. V was clipped by 4 bases and J by 0 bases, with 15 bases between them. There are 17 residues in the CDR3. CDR3 in amino acids: CATSESGHLSSYNEQFF. CDR3 coding DNA: TGTGCCACCAGTGAATCGGGACACCTCAGCTCCTACAATGAGCAGTTCTTC.

The genes are TRBV24-1 and TRBJ2-5; 10 positions match TRBD1. The J segment lost 5 bases and the V segment lost 3 bases, leaving 8 bases of the junction unmatched. CDR1 KGHDR and CDR2 SFDVKD come from the germline V gene. The length of the CDR3 is 16 residues. CDR3 DNA: TGTGCCACCAGTGATCCGGGACAGGGGTCTGGGGAGACCCAGTACTTC. Encoded protein: CATSDPGQGSGETQYF.

The chain joins TRBV28 to TRBJ1-5; a weak D match, TRBD1 (5 bases). V dropped 3 bases and J dropped 0 bases, with 15 bases sitting between them. CDR1 and CDR2 (germline): MDHEN, SYDVKM. The CDR3 totals 17 residues. This CDR3 reads CASSFVTGSYSNQPQHF. In nucleotides, the CDR3 is TGTGCCAGCAGTTTCGTTACAGGATCGTATAGCAATCAGCCCCAGCATTTT.

This clone has only one observation. The CDR3 loop is CASSRSGGAWTGELFF. The CDR3 DNA is TGTGCCAGCAGCCGTAGCGGGGGGGCATGGACCGGGGAGCTGTTTTTT. The V call is TRBV7-2, the J call TRBJ2-2; 11 bases are a match to TRBD2. J lost 5 bases, V lost 5 bases, and 7 bases had no gene match. Germline V CDR1 and CDR2: SGHTA, FQGNSA. The CDR3 runs to 16 residues.